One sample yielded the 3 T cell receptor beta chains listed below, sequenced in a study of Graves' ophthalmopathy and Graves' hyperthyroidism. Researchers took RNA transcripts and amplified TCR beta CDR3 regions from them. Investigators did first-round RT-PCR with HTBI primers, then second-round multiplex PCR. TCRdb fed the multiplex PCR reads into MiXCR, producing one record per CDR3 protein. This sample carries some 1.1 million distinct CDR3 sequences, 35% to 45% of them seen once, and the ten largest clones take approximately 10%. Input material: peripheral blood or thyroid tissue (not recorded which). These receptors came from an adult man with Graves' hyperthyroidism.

CDR3 protein: CASVVGQGAYGYTF. The CDR3, as DNA: TGTGCCAGCGTTGTAGGACAGGGGGCGTATGGCTACACCTTC. This chain joins TRBV25-1 and TRBJ1-2; 11 bases align to TRBD1. CDR1 and CDR2 from the germline V gene are MGHDK and SYGVNS. J lost 5 bases, V lost 8 bases, and 7 bases had no gene match. The CDR3 runs to 14 residues.

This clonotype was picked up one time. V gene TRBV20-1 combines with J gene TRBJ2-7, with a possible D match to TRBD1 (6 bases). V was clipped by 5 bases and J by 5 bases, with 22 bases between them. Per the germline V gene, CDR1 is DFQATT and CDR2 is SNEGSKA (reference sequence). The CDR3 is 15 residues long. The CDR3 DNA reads TGCAGTGCTCAAAGGGTTGGGCAGGGGACCCACGAGCAGTACTTC. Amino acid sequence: CSAQRVGQGTHEQYF.

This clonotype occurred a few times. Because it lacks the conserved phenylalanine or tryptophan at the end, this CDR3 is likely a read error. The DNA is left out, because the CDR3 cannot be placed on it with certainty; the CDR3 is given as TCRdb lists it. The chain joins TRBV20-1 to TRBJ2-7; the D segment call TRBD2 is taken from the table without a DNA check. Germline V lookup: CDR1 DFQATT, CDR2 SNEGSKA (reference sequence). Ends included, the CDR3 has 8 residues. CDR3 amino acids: CSARVLAG.